The 10 T cell receptor beta chains below come from one sample, sequenced in a study of blood T cells in healthy people across ages. With a J-beta primer mix and a sample-barcoded 5' primer, a second PCR ran about 7 to 12 cycles. One entry per CDR3 protein results from TCRdb running MiXCR on the 5' RACE reads. The data contain over 950,000 distinct CDR3 sequences, roughly 51% of them singletons. Sequenced: blood. Every receptor here comes from a woman aged 60-75 years in good health.

The chain carries TRBV11-2 and TRBJ2-3, with TRBD2 matching 8 bases. V lost 7 bases and J lost 3; bases outside the gene matches: 9. CDR1 and CDR2 from the germline V gene are SGHAT and FQNNGV. This CDR3 is built from 15 residues. The CDR3 DNA reads TGTGCCAGCAACCGCGGGGTAGCGGGGACAGATACGCAGTATTTT. It translates to CASNRGVAGTDTQYF.

The chain employs TRBV7-2 and TRBJ1-2; TRBD1 is a possible D gene (6 bases). From germline, CDR1 is SGHTA and CDR2 FQGNSA. This CDR3 has 13 residues. Trimming pared 7 bases from V and 4 bases from J, leaving 13 bases between. CDR3 nucleotides: TGTGCCAGCACAAAAGGACAGTCCTATGGCTACACCTTC. It specifies CASTKGQSYGYTF.

The chain has TRBV11-2 and TRBJ2-1; no clear D gene. CDR3 size: 15 residues. Germline lookup yields CDR1 SGHAT and CDR2 FQNNGV. Trimming cost V 1 base and J 2 bases, with 9 bases left between them. The CDR3 region has the DNA TGTGCCAGCAGCTTAGGGCAGGTTACCTACAATGAGCAGTTCTTC. It yields the protein CASSLGQVTYNEQFF.

Only one count was recorded for this clonotype. The chain employs TRBV6-2 or TRBV6-3 and TRBJ2-3; no firm D call. Germline V gene sequence: CDR1 MNHEY, CDR2 SVGEGT. The V and J ends lost 4 bases and 2 bases respectively, with 13 bases between them. The CDR3 has 15 amino acids. For the CDR3, the DNA is TGTGCCAGCAGTTCTCTGGATAGTAACACAGATACGCAGTATTTT. Protein product: CASSSLDSNTDTQYF.

V and J are TRBV7-2 and TRBJ2-1; 13 positions match TRBD2. In germline, CDR1 is SGHTA, CDR2 FQGNSA. The CDR3 consists of 16 residues. V gave up 4 bases and J gave up 5 bases; unmatched junction bases: 5. DNA for the CDR3: TGTGCCAGCAGCTCGATCGGACTAGCGGGAGACAATGAGCAGTTCTTC. Amino acids: CASSSIGLAGDNEQFF.

This chain connects TRBV5-1 to TRBJ2-5, with D unresolved. Germline values: CDR1 SGHRS, CDR2 YFSETQ. The CDR3 is 15 residues long. V was pared by 3 bases and J by 1 base, with 13 bases between. CDR3 region: CASSSMDGPQETQYF. DNA for the CDR3: TGCGCCAGCAGCTCCATGGACGGACCCCAAGAGACCCAGTACTTC.

The table lists this clonotype with a few counts. The V call is TRBV9, the J call TRBJ2-5; D is uncertain. V shed 3 bases and J shed 4 bases, with 10 bases lying between them. Germline assignment: CDR1 SGDLS and CDR2 YYNGEE. The CDR3 totals 13 residues. The CDR3 loop reads CASSARTPETQYF. The CDR3 coding sequence is TGTGCCAGCAGCGCCCGAACTCCAGAGACCCAGTACTTC.

This sequence joins TRBV27 and TRBJ1-6; D ambiguous. Germline CDR1 and CDR2: MNHEY and SMNVEV (reference sequence). V was pared by 6 bases and J by 8 bases, with 14 bases between. This CDR3 has 14 residues. The CDR3 protein is CASRPPWRDSPLHF. The CDR3 coding sequence is TGTGCCAGCAGGCCGCCATGGCGGGATTCACCCCTCCACTTT.

This chain connects TRBV7-9 to TRBJ2-7; no firm D call. The germline V gene encodes CDR1 SEHNR and CDR2 FQNEAQ (reference sequence). Trimming stripped 3 bases from V and 2 bases from J, with 5 bases between. CDR3 size: 12 residues. The CDR3 loop reads CASSFRAYEQYF. The CDR3 region has the DNA TGTGCCAGCAGCTTCAGAGCCTACGAGCAGTACTTC.

The chain carries TRBV4-2 and TRBJ2-3, with 13 bases matching TRBD2. There are 18 residues in the CDR3. The V segment lost 5 bases and the J segment 5 bases; nucleotides outside the gene matches: 13. Germline assignment: CDR1 LGHNA and CDR2 YNFKEQ. Written as DNA, the CDR3 is TGTGCCAGCAGCTCACCCACTAGCGGGAGGGCCGGGGGAGATACGCAGTATTTT. Translating gives CASSSPTSGRAGGDTQYF.